Below, 5 T cell receptor beta chains from the same sample are listed, as sequenced in a study of cytomegalovirus exposure and HLA in healthy donors. PCR employed 60 Vbeta and 13 Jbeta primers. The data were produced by immunoSEQ multiplex PCR, yet TCRdb's version contains in-frame clones alone and is incomplete. Of roughly 120,000 clones in the sample, over 65% are singletons; the top ten hold under 14%. Sequencing was performed on PBMCs. These receptors were taken from a woman aged 50 to 60 in good health and CMV-seropositive.

The V call is TRBV9, the J call TRBJ2-1; 9 nucleotides match TRBD2. The V gene's germline CDR1 is SGDLS and CDR2 YYNGEE. The V and J ends lost 0 bases and 9 bases, in that order; junction bases with no gene match: 7. The CDR3 runs 15 residues. CDR3 residues: CASSVDAGGIIEQFF. The CDR3 DNA sequence: TGTGCCAGCAGCGTAGATGCGGGAGGGATAATTGAGCAGTTCTTC.

The V and J genes are TRBV7-6 and TRBJ1-1; 11 bases fit TRBD1. Germline V gene lookup returns CDR1 SGHVS and CDR2 FNYEAQ. The CDR3 has 16 amino acids. V shed 3 bases, J shed 0 bases, and the junction held 3 bases outside the gene matches. CDR3 DNA sequence: TGTGCCAGCAGCTTGGGACAGGGGGGATTGAACACTGAAGCTTTCTTT. Its translation: CASSLGQGGLNTEAFF.

V and J are TRBV2 and TRBJ2-7; perhaps TRBD1 as D (5 bases). CDR1 is SNHLY and CDR2 is FYNNEI in the germline V gene. The CDR3 totals 13 residues. V gave up 4 bases and J gave up 5 bases, with 12 bases separating them. Here the CDR3 DNA reads TGTGCCAGCAGTGCGACAGTAATTAACGAGCAGTACTTC. Translation gives CASSATVINEQYF.

The DNA of the CDR3 is TGTGCCAGCAGTTCCGGGTACAATTCACCCCTCCACTTT. Its protein is CASSSGYNSPLHF. The chain links TRBV6-5 to TRBJ1-6; no reliable D call. The germline V and J ends were trimmed by 4 bases and 7 bases, with 8 bases remaining between them. Germline V CDR1 and CDR2: MNHEY, SVGAGI. The CDR3 is 13 residues long.

This clone appeared a few times. This chain links TRBV6-1 with TRBJ1-3, with 9 nucleotides matching TRBD1. V shed 5 bases and J 0 bases; nucleotides not matched to a gene: 2. This CDR3 is 15 amino acids long. Looked up from germline, CDR1 is MNHNS and CDR2 is SASEGT. DNA for the CDR3: TGTGCCAGCAGTCGACAGGGGGACTCTGGAAACACCATATATTTT. This encodes CASSRQGDSGNTIYF.